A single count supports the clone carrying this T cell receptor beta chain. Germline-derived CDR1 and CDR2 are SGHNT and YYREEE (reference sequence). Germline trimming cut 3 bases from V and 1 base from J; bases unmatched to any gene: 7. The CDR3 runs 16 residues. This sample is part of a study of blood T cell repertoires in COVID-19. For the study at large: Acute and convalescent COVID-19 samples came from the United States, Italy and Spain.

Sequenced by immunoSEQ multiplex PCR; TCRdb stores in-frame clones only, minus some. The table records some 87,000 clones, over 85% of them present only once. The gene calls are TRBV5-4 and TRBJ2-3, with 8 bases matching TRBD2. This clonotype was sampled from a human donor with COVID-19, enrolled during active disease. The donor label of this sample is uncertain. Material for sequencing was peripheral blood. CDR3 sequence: CASSSKAGAGTDTQYF. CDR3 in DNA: TGTGCCAGCAGCTCTAAAGCGGGGGCTGGCACAGATACGCAGTATTTT.